Listed below are T cell receptor beta chains from one sample, sequenced in a study of early T cells in non-severe SARS-CoV-2 infection. TCRdb re-derived calls from the 5' RACE reads in MiXCR, one entry per CDR3 protein. The table lists 100,000 to 130,000 distinct CDR3 sequences, around 10% of them singletons. Sequenced sample: whole blood. These receptors all come from an adult who was a healthcare worker with PCR-confirmed SARS-CoV-2 infection or an uninfected control (not recorded which). Both conserved end residues are part of each CDR3. Fields, in order: clone size, D gene, J gene, V gene, CDR3 protein, CDR3 DNA. D genes are given only for firm matches. Not all rows give a size; the values are once, few, many and, for expanded clones, a class.

many,TRBD2,TRBJ2-1,TRBV7-8,CASSKTSGRMNEQFF,TGTGCCAGCAGCAAGACTAGCGGGAGAATGAATGAGCAGTTCTTC
few,.,TRBJ2-2,TRBV18,CASSPSPENTGELFF,TGTGCCAGCTCACCGTCGCCTGAAAACACCGGGGAGCTGTTTTTT
.,TRBD2,TRBJ2-1,TRBV12-3/TRBV12-4,CASKPTRGLINNEQFF,TGTGCCAGCAAACCCACACGGGGACTAATCAACAATGAGCAGTTCTTC
.,.,TRBJ2-7,TRBV5-1,CASSKLDRTYEQYF,TGCGCCAGCAGCAAGCTAGACAGGACCTACGAGCAGTACTTC
many,.,TRBJ1-2,TRBV7-2,CASSLVMRRLNYGYTF,TGTGCCAGCAGCTTAGTAATGCGGAGACTTAACTATGGCTACACCTTC
.,.,TRBJ2-3,TRBV20-1,CSARDSGGHPDTQYF,TGCAGTGCTAGAGATTCTGGCGGGCACCCAGATACGCAGTATTTT
few,TRBD1,TRBJ2-7,TRBV18,CASSQTGGGEQYF,TGTGCCAGCTCCCAGACAGGGGGAGGCGAGCAGTACTTC
few,.,TRBJ2-3,TRBV20-1,CSADRRTTSTDTQYF,TGCAGTGCTGATAGAAGGACTACTAGCACAGATACGCAGTATTTT
many,TRBD1,TRBJ1-5,TRBV6-1,CASTGTDNQPQHF,TGTGCCAGCACCGGGACAGATAATCAGCCCCAGCATTTT
.,TRBD1,TRBJ2-7,TRBV13,CASSEGQWGEQYF,TGTGCCAGCAGCGAGGGACAGTGGGGTGAGCAGTACTTC
many,.,TRBJ1-5,TRBV6-6,CASSYSGDAGQPQHF,TGTGCCAGCAGTTACTCAGGGGACGCGGGTCAGCCCCAGCATTTT
few,.,TRBJ2-5,TRBV6-2/TRBV6-3,CASSYSAGTQYF,TGTGCCAGCAGTTACTCGGCGGGGACCCAGTACTTC
.,.,TRBJ1-2,TRBV28,CASRDFYGYTF,TGTGCCAGCAGGGACTTCTATGGCTACACCTTC
many,.,TRBJ2-7,TRBV4-3,CASSLEQGLSPYEQYF,TGCGCCAGCAGCCTGGAACAGGGTCTGTCTCCCTACGAGCAGTACTTC
.,TRBD2,TRBJ2-4,TRBV29-1,CSVAGLEDIQYF,TGCAGCGTTGCGGGACTAGAAGACATTCAGTACTTC
many,.,TRBJ2-3,TRBV6-2/TRBV6-3,CASSYSSTDTQYF,TGTGCCAGCAGTTACTCTAGCACAGATACGCAGTATTTT
.,.,TRBJ1-1,TRBV30,CAWSRVRLMNTEAFF,TGTGCCTGGAGTAGGGTCCGGTTGATGAACACTGAAGCTTTCTTT
many,.,TRBJ2-3,TRBV28,CASSFLGVDTQYF,TGTGCCAGCAGTTTTCTTGGGGTTGATACGCAGTATTTT
.,.,TRBJ1-2,TRBV6-1,CASSEALERPGYGYTF,TGTGCCAGCAGTGAAGCGCTAGAACGCCCGGGCTATGGCTACACCTTC
few,.,TRBJ1-2,TRBV20-1,CSARKRGVDYGYTF,TGCAGTGCTAGAAAGAGGGGCGTCGACTATGGCTACACCTTC
.,TRBD2,TRBJ2-1,TRBV20-1,CSARGTSGPHEQFF,TGCAGTGCTAGGGGGACTAGCGGCCCCCATGAGCAGTTCTTC
many,TRBD2,TRBJ2-7,TRBV20-1,CSARGRRTSGISEQYF,TGCAGTGCTAGAGGTCGTCGGACTAGCGGGATCTCCGAGCAGTACTTC
many,TRBD2,TRBJ2-4,TRBV19,CASSTPSGEAPGSKNIQYF,TGTGCCAGTAGTACCCCAAGCGGGGAGGCCCCCGGGTCCAAAAACATTCAGTACTTC